This is a list of T cell receptor beta chains from one sample in a study of blood T cell repertoires in COVID-19. Assay used: immunoSEQ multiplex PCR; TCRdb lists only in-frame clones, some missing. The sample carries under 200,000 clones, 85% to 90% recorded once. Sequencing was done on a sample of peripheral blood. The receptors stem from a man in his fifties or sixties with COVID-19, enrolled during active disease. CDR3s include the opening cysteine and the closing phenylalanine or tryptophan. Each record gives: clone size, D gene, J gene, V gene, CDR3 length, CDR3 DNA, CDR3 protein. A D gene is named only where the DNA matches it firmly. Size tells how often a clone was seen (once, few, many) or the class of an expanded clone, and some rows leave it out.

abundance: -; d_gene: TRBD2; j_gene: TRBJ2-1; v_gene: TRBV11-3; len: 19; CDR3nt: TGTGCCAGCAGCCCGACCGCTGGGGTAGCGGGGGGGCCCAACAATGAGCAGTTCTTC; CDR3aa: CASSPTAGVAGGPNNEQFF
abundance: -; d_gene: -; j_gene: TRBJ1-4; v_gene: TRBV30; len: 12; CDR3nt: TGTGCCTGGACGGGGGGCACTGAAAAACTGTTTTTT; CDR3aa: CAWTGGTEKLFF
abundance: -; d_gene: -; j_gene: TRBJ1-2; v_gene: TRBV7-2; len: 15; CDR3nt: TGTGCCAGCAGCTACTTGACAGTAGCTAACTATGGCTACACCTTC; CDR3aa: CASSYLTVANYGYTF
abundance: -; d_gene: -; j_gene: TRBJ2-7; v_gene: TRBV5-5; len: 17; CDR3nt: TGTGCCAGCAGCTTGGACCTCCACCAGGGTCTATCGGGTGAGCAGTACTTC; CDR3aa: CASSLDLHQGLSGEQYF
abundance: -; d_gene: -; j_gene: TRBJ1-2; v_gene: TRBV12-3/TRBV12-4; len: 12; CDR3nt: TGTGCCAGCAGTTCCAGGATGTATGGCTACACCTTC; CDR3aa: CASSSRMYGYTF
abundance: -; d_gene: -; j_gene: TRBJ1-2; v_gene: TRBV29-1; len: 13; CDR3nt: TGCAGCGTTGAACCGACAGCCCTCTATGGCTACACCTTC; CDR3aa: CSVEPTALYGYTF
abundance: once; d_gene: -; j_gene: TRBJ1-2; v_gene: TRBV27; len: 13; CDR3nt: TGTGCCAGCAGTTTGAGAAGGACTGATGGCTACACCTTC; CDR3aa: CASSLRRTDGYTF
abundance: -; d_gene: -; j_gene: TRBJ1-1; v_gene: TRBV27; len: 16; CDR3nt: TGTGCCAGCAGTTTGGCGGGGGCGAGGGTGAACACTGAAGCTTTCTTT; CDR3aa: CASSLAGARVNTEAFF
abundance: -; d_gene: -; j_gene: TRBJ1-1; v_gene: TRBV6-5; len: 12; CDR3nt: TGTGCCAGCAATACACAGGGCGCGGGAGCTTTCTTT; CDR3aa: CASNTQGAGAFF
abundance: -; d_gene: -; j_gene: TRBJ1-3; v_gene: TRBV7-9; len: 15; CDR3nt: TGTGCCAGCAGCTTAGCGGGAGACTCTGGAAACACCATATATTTT; CDR3aa: CASSLAGDSGNTIYF
abundance: -; d_gene: TRBD2; j_gene: TRBJ2-1; v_gene: TRBV7-2; len: 15; CDR3nt: TGTGCCAGCAGCCCACGGACTAGCGGGAGCAATGAGCAGTTCTTC; CDR3aa: CASSPRTSGSNEQFF
abundance: -; d_gene: TRBD1; j_gene: TRBJ1-1; v_gene: TRBV5-5; len: 18; CDR3nt: TGTGCCAGCAGCCCCCGTCCCGGGACAGTCGGATTGAACACTGAAGCTTTCTTT; CDR3aa: CASSPRPGTVGLNTEAFF
abundance: -; d_gene: -; j_gene: TRBJ1-2; v_gene: TRBV19; len: 15; CDR3nt: TGTGCCAGTAGTATAGCCCGTTTGGGGGCGAGTGGCTACACCTTC; CDR3aa: CASSIARLGASGYTF
abundance: -; d_gene: -; j_gene: TRBJ1-5; v_gene: TRBV6-5; len: 15; CDR3nt: TGTGCCACAGACAGCGCCTGGGATAGCAATCAGCCCCAGCATTTT; CDR3aa: CATDSAWDSNQPQHF
abundance: -; d_gene: -; j_gene: TRBJ2-1; v_gene: TRBV2; len: 13; CDR3nt: TGTGCCAGCACCCGGGACTTCGGAGATGAGCAGTTCTTC; CDR3aa: CASTRDFGDEQFF
abundance: -; d_gene: -; j_gene: TRBJ1-1; v_gene: TRBV27; len: 13; CDR3nt: TGTGCCAGCAGCGGACAGTGGAACACTGAAGCTTTCTTT; CDR3aa: CASSGQWNTEAFF
abundance: -; d_gene: -; j_gene: TRBJ2-2; v_gene: TRBV4-3; len: 16; CDR3nt: TGCGCCAGCAGCCAAGAGGAGGGAATCCTTGGCGGGGAGCTGTTTTTT; CDR3aa: CASSQEEGILGGELFF
abundance: -; d_gene: TRBD1; j_gene: TRBJ1-3; v_gene: TRBV9; len: 16; CDR3nt: TGTGCCAGCAGCAAGGGACAGGTTATCTCTGGAAACACCATATATTTT; CDR3aa: CASSKGQVISGNTIYF
abundance: -; d_gene: TRBD2; j_gene: TRBJ2-7; v_gene: TRBV6-5; len: 15; CDR3nt: TGTGCCAGCAGCTTACATAGCGGGATTAACTACGAGCAGTACTTC; CDR3aa: CASSLHSGINYEQYF
abundance: -; d_gene: -; j_gene: TRBJ2-3; v_gene: TRBV5-6; len: 13; CDR3nt: TGTGCCAGCAGCTTGGTTGGGGGGGATACGCAGTATTTT; CDR3aa: CASSLVGGDTQYF
abundance: -; d_gene: -; j_gene: TRBJ1-2; v_gene: TRBV14; len: 12; CDR3nt: TGTGCCAGCAGGGGACAAGGACATGGCTACACCTTC; CDR3aa: CASRGQGHGYTF
abundance: -; d_gene: -; j_gene: TRBJ2-5; v_gene: TRBV6-6; len: 13; CDR3nt: TGTGCCAGCCTCCCGCGTACGAAGGAGACCCAGTACTTC; CDR3aa: CASLPRTKETQYF
abundance: -; d_gene: -; j_gene: TRBJ1-2; v_gene: TRBV18; len: 14; CDR3nt: TGTGCCAGCTCACCATTAGATGCCGCGGGTGGCTACACCTTC; CDR3aa: CASSPLDAAGGYTF
abundance: -; d_gene: -; j_gene: TRBJ1-1; v_gene: TRBV27; len: 14; CDR3nt: TGTGCCAGCAGTTTCTGGCGGTCGAACACTGAAGCTTTCTTT; CDR3aa: CASSFWRSNTEAFF
abundance: -; d_gene: TRBD1; j_gene: TRBJ2-1; v_gene: TRBV30; len: 17; CDR3nt: TGTGCCTGGAGTGTTAGGGACAGGGGGTCAGGTTACAATGAGCAGTTCTTC; CDR3aa: CAWSVRDRGSGYNEQFF
abundance: -; d_gene: TRBD1; j_gene: TRBJ2-1; v_gene: TRBV12-5; len: 16; CDR3nt: TGTGCTAGTGGTTTGGGAAGAATGGGACAGGGTGGTGAGCAGTTCTTC; CDR3aa: CASGLGRMGQGGEQFF
abundance: once; d_gene: -; j_gene: TRBJ2-7; v_gene: TRBV18; len: 17; CDR3nt: TGTGCCAGCTCACCCCCAGGGGGAGGACAGAGATCCTACGAGCAGTACTTC; CDR3aa: CASSPPGGGQRSYEQYF
abundance: once; d_gene: TRBD1; j_gene: TRBJ1-6; v_gene: TRBV18; len: 16; CDR3nt: TGTGCCAGCTCATCTGCTTCCGGGACAGTAAATTCACCCCTCCACTTT; CDR3aa: CASSSASGTVNSPLHF
abundance: -; d_gene: TRBD1; j_gene: TRBJ1-4; v_gene: TRBV7-9; len: 15; CDR3nt: TGTGCCAGCAGCCCCCGGACAGGGAAGGGTGAAAAACTGTTTTTT; CDR3aa: CASSPRTGKGEKLFF
abundance: -; d_gene: -; j_gene: TRBJ2-4; v_gene: TRBV10-1; len: 16; CDR3nt: TGCGCCAGCAGTGAGGACAGCCCTCAAGCCAAAAACATTCAGTACTTC; CDR3aa: CASSEDSPQAKNIQYF
abundance: -; d_gene: TRBD1; j_gene: TRBJ1-1; v_gene: TRBV7-3; len: 15; CDR3nt: TGTGCCAGCAGCCTGGGGACAGGGCCGAACACTGAAGCTTTCTTT; CDR3aa: CASSLGTGPNTEAFF
abundance: once; d_gene: -; j_gene: TRBJ2-1; v_gene: TRBV11-2; len: 16; CDR3nt: -; CDR3aa: CASTLGTGRDYNEQFF
abundance: -; d_gene: -; j_gene: TRBJ2-1; v_gene: TRBV7-8; len: 14; CDR3nt: TGTGCCAGCAATTCCGTTAGCTCCTACAATGAGCAGTTCTTC; CDR3aa: CASNSVSSYNEQFF
abundance: once; d_gene: -; j_gene: TRBJ1-3; v_gene: TRBV6-8; len: 14; CDR3nt: TGTGCCAGCAGGCTACAGGGATGTGGAAACACCATATATTTT; CDR3aa: CASRLQGCGNTIYF
abundance: -; d_gene: -; j_gene: TRBJ1-1; v_gene: TRBV19; len: 11; CDR3nt: TGTGCCAGTAGTATGGACATAGAAGCTTTCTTT; CDR3aa: CASSMDIEAFF
abundance: once; d_gene: -; j_gene: TRBJ1-2; v_gene: TRBV6-2/TRBV6-3; len: 13; CDR3nt: TGTGCCAGCAGCCCGAAACTTATCTATGGCTACACCTTC; CDR3aa: CASSPKLIYGYTF
abundance: -; d_gene: -; j_gene: TRBJ2-7; v_gene: TRBV11-2; len: 16; CDR3nt: TGTGCCAGCAGTTTCTCAGGGGTCCTACAGGCGAACGAGCAGTACTTC; CDR3aa: CASSFSGVLQANEQYF
abundance: -; d_gene: -; j_gene: TRBJ1-1; v_gene: TRBV28; len: 13; CDR3nt: TGTGCCAGCTCCGACAGCGCCCAAGCTGAAGCTTTCTTT; CDR3aa: CASSDSAQAEAFF
abundance: -; d_gene: TRBD2; j_gene: TRBJ2-7; v_gene: TRBV5-1; len: 14; CDR3nt: TGCGCCAGCAGCACGGGACTAGCGATGGGAGAGCAGTACTTC; CDR3aa: CASSTGLAMGEQYF
abundance: -; d_gene: TRBD1; j_gene: TRBJ1-2; v_gene: TRBV6-2/TRBV6-3; len: 17; CDR3nt: TGTGCCAGCAGTCTGACCGCCGGGACAGGGGTGCTCGGGGGCTACACCTTC; CDR3aa: CASSLTAGTGVLGGYTF
abundance: -; d_gene: -; j_gene: TRBJ1-1; v_gene: TRBV6-5; len: 13; CDR3nt: TGTGCCAGCAGTACCAGGGAAGGCGCTGAAGCTTTCTTT; CDR3aa: CASSTREGAEAFF
abundance: -; d_gene: -; j_gene: TRBJ1-1; v_gene: TRBV30; len: 15; CDR3nt: TGTGCCTGGAGTGTAGTAAAGGGAGTATACACTGAAGCTTTCTTT; CDR3aa: CAWSVVKGVYTEAFF
abundance: few; d_gene: TRBD1; j_gene: TRBJ2-7; v_gene: TRBV25-1; len: 13; CDR3nt: TGTGCCAGGCACGGGACAGGGGTTATCGAGCAGTACTTC; CDR3aa: CARHGTGVIEQYF
abundance: -; d_gene: TRBD1; j_gene: TRBJ2-5; v_gene: TRBV28; len: 13; CDR3nt: TGTGCCAGCAGTTCACAGGGGCAAGAGACCCAGTACTTC; CDR3aa: CASSSQGQETQYF
abundance: -; d_gene: -; j_gene: TRBJ1-2; v_gene: TRBV6-2/TRBV6-3; len: 13; CDR3nt: TGTGCCAGCAGTGACCACAGGGTACGGGGCTACACCTTC; CDR3aa: CASSDHRVRGYTF
abundance: few; d_gene: TRBD1; j_gene: TRBJ2-5; v_gene: TRBV7-8; len: 14; CDR3nt: TGTGCCAGCAGTTCCGGGACAGGGGTTGAGACCCAGTACTTC; CDR3aa: CASSSGTGVETQYF
abundance: -; d_gene: -; j_gene: TRBJ2-1; v_gene: TRBV5-8; len: 13; CDR3nt: TGTGCCAGCAGCTGGGAGAGTGGAAATGAGCAGTTCTTC; CDR3aa: CASSWESGNEQFF
abundance: -; d_gene: -; j_gene: TRBJ1-5; v_gene: TRBV11-2; len: 14; CDR3nt: TGTGCCAGCAGCTTCGGGGGGACCCAAGCGCCCCAGCATTTT; CDR3aa: CASSFGGTQAPQHF
abundance: -; d_gene: -; j_gene: TRBJ2-7; v_gene: TRBV19; len: 15; CDR3nt: TGTGCCAGTAGTCAGGGACAAGGAGCGGTCTACGAGCAGTACTTC; CDR3aa: CASSQGQGAVYEQYF
abundance: few; d_gene: TRBD1; j_gene: TRBJ2-1; v_gene: TRBV5-4; len: 15; CDR3nt: TGTGCCAGCAGCGAGGGGGCTAGTTCCTACAATGAGCAGTTCTTC; CDR3aa: CASSEGASSYNEQFF
abundance: -; d_gene: -; j_gene: TRBJ1-5; v_gene: TRBV28; len: 13; CDR3nt: TGTGCCAGCAGGGGGCCGGGGGGTCAGCCCCAGCATTTT; CDR3aa: CASRGPGGQPQHF
abundance: -; d_gene: -; j_gene: TRBJ2-1; v_gene: TRBV3-1/TRBV3-2; len: 20; CDR3nt: TGTGCCAGCAGCCAAGCACGGAGAACTGAGAAGAGGGAGTCCTACAATGAGCAGTTCTTC; CDR3aa: CASSQARRTEKRESYNEQFF
abundance: -; d_gene: -; j_gene: TRBJ1-5; v_gene: TRBV7-8; len: 14; CDR3nt: TGTGCCAGCAGCTTACGCAGGGGCAATCAGCCCCAGCATTTT; CDR3aa: CASSLRRGNQPQHF
abundance: -; d_gene: TRBD2; j_gene: TRBJ2-7; v_gene: TRBV7-8; len: 14; CDR3nt: TGTGCCAGCAAATTAGCGGGAGGCCACTACGAGCAGTACTTC; CDR3aa: CASKLAGGHYEQYF